This TCR beta chain comes out of a study of vaccination and CD4 T cells after COVID-19. Treatment described: approximately 9-day PBMC culture with coronavirus spike peptide pools or control peptides (ViraFEST assay). Trimming took 3 bases from V and 1 from J, leaving 9 bases between them. Germline V gene lookup returns CDR1 MNHEY and CDR2 SMNVEV (reference sequence). The CDR3 is 14 amino acids. About this clonotype: The antigen is not known.

Sequencing of DNA taken from cultured CD4+ T cells relied on the Oncomine TCR Beta short-read assay. TCRdb re-called the PCR reads through MiXCR, storing one row per CDR3 protein. The sample contains roughly 16,000 distinct CDR3 sequences, about 50% of which appear only once. The material sequenced was CD4+ T cells from blood, cultured in vitro. The rearrangement uses TRBV27 and TRBJ1-1; no firm D call. The clonotype was recovered from a human donor who had recovered from COVID-19. The CDR3 loop reads CASSLREPNTEAFF. The CDR3 DNA follows: TGTGCCAGCAGTTTGCGGGAACCGAACACTGAAGCTTTCTTT.